This TCR beta chain was captured in a study of CXCR3-negative and CXCR3-positive naive CD8 T cells. Study summary: Every library held about 1.5 +/- 0.3 million TRB reads, and the total came to around 150 million.

A remark on this clonotype: Antigen: not known.

The study, taken as a whole, reports: Most assays were run on fresh PBMCs (CXCR3 expression partially decreased after cryopreservation). Similarly elevated diversity marked both naive subsets, with memory CD8+ cells showing far lower diversity.

Germline CDR1 reads MNHEY; CDR2 reads SVGEGT. The CDR3 loop spans 15 amino acids. The TRB cDNA libraries were prepared by 5' RACE with UMI labels. TCRdb re-called the 5' RACE reads; every CDR3 protein appears as one record, without DNA. The table counts tens of thousands of distinct CDR3 sequences; approximately 1.6% lies in the top ten. This receptor was identified in a human donor in good health. Some clones in this sample may be carry-over from other donors' samples. The chain couples TRBV6-2 or TRBV6-3 to TRBJ1-5; TCRdb returns TRBD1, unconfirmable since there is no DNA. The sample consisted of naive CXCR3- CD8+ T cells from blood. Subset noted: CD45RO-CCR7+CD27+CD95- naive CD8+ T cells lacking CXCR3 (TNR3-). The CDR3: CASSYRGQTHQPQHF.